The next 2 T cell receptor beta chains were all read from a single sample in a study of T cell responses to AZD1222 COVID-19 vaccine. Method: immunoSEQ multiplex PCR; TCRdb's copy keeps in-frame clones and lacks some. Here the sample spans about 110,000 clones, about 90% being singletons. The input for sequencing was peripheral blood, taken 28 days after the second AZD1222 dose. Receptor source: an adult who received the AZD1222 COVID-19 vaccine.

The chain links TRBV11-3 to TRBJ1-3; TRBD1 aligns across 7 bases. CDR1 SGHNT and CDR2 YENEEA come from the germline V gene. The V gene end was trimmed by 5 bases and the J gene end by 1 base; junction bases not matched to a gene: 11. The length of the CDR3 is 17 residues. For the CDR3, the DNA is TGTGCCAGCAGCCTCTCCACGGGACAGCATTCTGGAAACACCATATATTTT. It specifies CASSLSTGQHSGNTIYF.

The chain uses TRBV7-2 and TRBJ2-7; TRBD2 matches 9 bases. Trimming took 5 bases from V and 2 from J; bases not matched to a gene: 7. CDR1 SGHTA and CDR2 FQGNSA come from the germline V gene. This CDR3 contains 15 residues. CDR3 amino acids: CASSPRAGGTYEQYF. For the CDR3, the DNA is TGTGCCAGCAGCCCCCGGGCGGGGGGGACCTACGAGCAGTACTTC.